Sequencing of this TCR beta chain was carried out in a study of cytomegalovirus exposure and HLA in healthy donors. The J segment lost 5 bases and the V segment lost 6 bases, leaving 8 bases of the junction unmatched. This CDR3 has 15 amino acids. The germline CDR1 and CDR2 sequences are MGHDK and SYGVNS. This table comes from immunoSEQ multiplex PCR, and its TCRdb copy is limited to in-frame clones, with some not included. The data contain 240,000 or so clones, around 86% of them seen just once; the ten biggest clones take up around 1.2%. Comment on this clone: Its antigen is not identified.

General study results and limits: Investigators reported 150 to 200 TCR beta chains as tied to cytomegalovirus.

The sequenced sample consisted of PBMCs. The chain couples TRBV25-1 to TRBJ2-1, with TRBD1 matching 9 bases. The source is a woman aged 25 to 39 in good health and CMV-seropositive. In DNA form, the CDR3 reads TGTGCCAGCAGCGACACGGGACAGGGAGACAATGAGCAGTTCTTC. Protein sequence: CASSDTGQGDNEQFF. The full variable domain, with the rest looked up from reference TRBV25-1 and TRBJ2-1, is EADIYQTPRYLVIGTGKKITLECSQTMGHDKMYWYQQDPGMELHLIHYSYGVNSTEKGDLSSESTVSRIRTEHFPLTLESARPSHTSQYLCASSDTGQGDNEQFFGPGTRLTVL.